The sequence of this T cell receptor (beta chain) was determined in a study of persistence of HIV-infected CD4 T cells. Study in general: Median time on suppressive ART was 8 to 9 years.

CDR1 and CDR2 (germline): SGHRS, YFSETQ. This CDR3 has 14 amino acids. Trimming shortened V by 0 bases and J by 5 bases, and 9 bases separated the two germline ends. A note on this clone: Its antigen is currently unknown.

Study conclusions and caveats: Antigen-responding cells were enriched for degenerate expanded CDR3beta sequences. TCRbeta richness was lower in CMV- and Gag-responding cells than in anti-CD3/anti-CD28-responding cells.

This nonspecific control used anti-CD3/anti-CD28 bead stimulation of CD4+ T cells. Responding CD4+ T cells were sorted by upregulation of both CD40 ligand and CD69. The libraries were made with immunoSEQ version 4 in survey mode. Method: immunoSEQ multiplex PCR; TCRdb's copy keeps in-frame clones and lacks some. Here the sample spans 44,000 or so clones, just over 90% being singletons. This receptor was identified in an adult man with HIV who was CMV-seropositive. The V call is TRBV5-1, the J call TRBJ2-1; D ambiguous. Sample: CD4+ T cells sorted from PBMCs after approximately 20-hour stimulation, taken from a patient who received antiretroviral therapy. CDR3 DNA sequence: TGCGCCAGCAGCTTGGAGTCGGTAGACAATGAGCAGTTCTTC. This codes for CASSLESVDNEQFF.